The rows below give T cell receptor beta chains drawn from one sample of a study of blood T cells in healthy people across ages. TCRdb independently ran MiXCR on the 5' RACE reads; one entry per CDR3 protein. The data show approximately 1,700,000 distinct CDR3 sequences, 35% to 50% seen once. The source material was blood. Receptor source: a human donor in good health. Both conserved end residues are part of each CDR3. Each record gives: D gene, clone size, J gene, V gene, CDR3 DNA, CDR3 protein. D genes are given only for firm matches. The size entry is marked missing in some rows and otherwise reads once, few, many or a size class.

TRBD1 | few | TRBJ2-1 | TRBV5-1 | TGCGCCAGCAGCTTCGGGACAGGCCCCGTCAATGAGCAGTTCTTC | CASSFGTGPVNEQFF
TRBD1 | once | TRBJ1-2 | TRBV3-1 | TGTGCCAGCAGCCAACTAGCGCTAACCGGGACAGGATTGGACTATGGCTACACCTTC | CASSQLALTGTGLDYGYTF
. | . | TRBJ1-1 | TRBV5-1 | TGCGCCAGCAGCTCGCCGACAGGACTGGGGACTGAAGCTTTCTTT | CASSSPTGLGTEAFF
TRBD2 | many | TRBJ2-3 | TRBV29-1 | TGCAGCTTTCGGGGGGGCACAGATACGCAGTATTTT | CSFRGGTDTQYF
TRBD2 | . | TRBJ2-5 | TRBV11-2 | TGTGCCAGCAGCGGCGGGGGAATCTTAGAGACCCAGTACTTC | CASSGGGILETQYF
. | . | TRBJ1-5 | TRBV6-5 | TGTGCCAGCAGGACTGGACAGTCACAGCCCCAGCATTTT | CASRTGQSQPQHF
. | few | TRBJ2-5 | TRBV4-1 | TGCGCCAGCAGCCCGCGGAGAAGGGAGACCCAGTACTTC | CASSPRRRETQYF
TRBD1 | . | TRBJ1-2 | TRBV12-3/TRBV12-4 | TGTGCCAGCAGGGGGTTCGGACAGGGCTTTGGCTACACCTTC | CASRGFGQGFGYTF
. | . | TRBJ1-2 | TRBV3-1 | TGTGCCGGCAGCCAAGATCGTGCGCGCCCCTATGGCTACACCTTC | CAGSQDRARPYGYTF
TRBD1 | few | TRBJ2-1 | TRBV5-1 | TGCGCCAGCAGCCGTGGGGGACAGGGGGCCTTTGTCGATGAGCAGTTCTTC | CASSRGGQGAFVDEQFF
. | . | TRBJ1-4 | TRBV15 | TGTGCCACCAGCAGAGGTGGTCCGGGAGAAAAACTGTTTTTT | CATSRGGPGEKLFF
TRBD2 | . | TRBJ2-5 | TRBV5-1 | TGCGCCAGCAGCTTGGCAAGCGGGGGAGCAAGCGGAGAGACCCAGTACTTC | CASSLASGGASGETQYF
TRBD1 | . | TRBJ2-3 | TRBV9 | TGTGCCAGCAGCGTTACCGGGACAGCCGGTGTTACTAGCACAGATACGCAGTATTTT | CASSVTGTAGVTSTDTQYF
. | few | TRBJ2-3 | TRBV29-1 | TGCAGCGTTGCACAGGTCACAGATACGCAGTATTTT | CSVAQVTDTQYF
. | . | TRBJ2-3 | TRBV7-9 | TGTGCCAGCAGCTTAGGAGAGGGCGGTCTAGCTGCAGATACGCAGTATTTT | CASSLGEGGLAADTQYF
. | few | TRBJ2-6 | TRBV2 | TGTGCCGGAACCCCCTCTGGGGCCAACGTCCTGACTTTC | CAGTPSGANVLTF
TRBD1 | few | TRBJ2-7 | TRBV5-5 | TGTGCCAGCAGCGCTCCGGGACAGAGCTACGAGCAGTACTTC | CASSAPGQSYEQYF
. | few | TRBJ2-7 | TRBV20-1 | TGCAGTGCTAGAGATCCAGCGGAGGGGGGCGAGCAGTACTTC | CSARDPAEGGEQYF
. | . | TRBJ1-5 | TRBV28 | TGTGCCAGCAGTGTAAGGGGTTCGGGTCAGCCCCAGCATTTT | CASSVRGSGQPQHF
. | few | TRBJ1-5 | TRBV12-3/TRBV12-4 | TGTGCCAGCAGTTTAGCGACAGTGGGGGTGGTTCTCCAGCATTTT | CASSLATVGVVLQHF
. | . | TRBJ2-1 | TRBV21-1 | TGTGCCAGCAGCACGATAACAGGGGGCGCGGGATCCTACAATGAGCAGTTCTTC | CASSTITGGAGSYNEQFF
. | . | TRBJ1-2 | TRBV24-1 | TGTGCCACCAGTGACCCAGTCTATGGCTACACCTTC | CATSDPVYGYTF